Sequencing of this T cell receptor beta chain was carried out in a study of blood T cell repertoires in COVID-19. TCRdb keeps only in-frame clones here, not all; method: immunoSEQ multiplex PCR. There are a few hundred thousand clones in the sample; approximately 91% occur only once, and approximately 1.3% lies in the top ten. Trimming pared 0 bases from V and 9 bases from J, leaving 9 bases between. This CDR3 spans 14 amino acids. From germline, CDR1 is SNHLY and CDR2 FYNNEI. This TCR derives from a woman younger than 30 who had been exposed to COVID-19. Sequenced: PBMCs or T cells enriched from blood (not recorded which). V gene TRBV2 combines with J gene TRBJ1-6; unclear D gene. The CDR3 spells CASSEARGGSPLHF. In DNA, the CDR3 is TGTGCCAGCAGTGAAGCCCGCGGCGGTTCACCCCTCCACTTT.